The source of this T cell receptor beta chain is a study of long-term antiretroviral therapy in people with HIV (dated 2022 in TCRdb). Background on the whole study: The earliest samples were collected about a decade before the 2015 WHO recommendation for immediate ART, when ART was typically delayed until CD4 counts fell. No cross-contamination during QIAcube processing turned up in test extractions that ran a monoclonal T-cell line alongside around 32 polyclonal samples. Of the roughly 30 participants with HIV, fewer than twelve were female. A retrospective serial study tested whether ART initiation and durable HIV suppression were associated with changes in peripheral blood TRB repertoire composition and diversity. The cohort contributed roughly 190 cryopreserved PBMC samples from 30 adults with confirmed HIV infection, collected serially over a mean of approximately six years (range 1-12).

The germline V gene sets CDR1 to MDHEN and CDR2 to SYDVKM. Its CDR3 holds 14 amino acids, cysteine through phenylalanine. Only CDR3 DNA is held: 42 bases, read in frame from base 1. V is trimmed back by 6 bases and J by 1 base, and the junction contains 4 bases that no gene match accounts for. Points the paper makes about the study in general: ART initiation was associated with a significant increase in TRB diversity, but diversity stayed significantly below transplant donor controls even after long-term ART. Because cell numbers in pre-ART samples were limited, unsorted PBMC were profiled instead of sorted CD4+ and CD8+ T cells. Since PBMC availability was limited, sequencing covered only the TCR beta chain, with no alpha chain pairing. No data were available on ART adherence, viral resistance or therapy changes, limiting inferences about post-ART repertoire changes. Compared with controls, HIV repertoires had narrower CDR3 length ranges, and the network structure pointed to an antigen-experienced repertoire that shifted only slightly toward naive after ART. At every time point, the repertoire was dominated by expanded TRB clones first identified before ART initiation, although this dominance fluctuated and, in many PLHIV, declined after ART. The samples span the years 2004 to 2017, and the ART regimens used may be less effective than current regimens.

Participants were included only if at least one PBMC sample before ART initiation and at least two post-ART samples were available. Treatment was received in the United States of America by all participants with HIV. Before DNA extraction, cryopreserved samples of about 0.95-10 million PBMC were thawed and washed. At the time of the earliest PBMC sample, participants with HIV were aged between roughly 20 and 54 years. PBMC samples were contributed by each participant from 1-4 timepoints before ART initiation and 2-8 timepoints after ART initiation, with a median of 7 samples. For every participant, serial HIV viral load, CD4+ T-cell count, ART history and demographic data were obtained. Genomic DNA was extracted from unsorted PBMC with a Qiagen kit on a QIAcube, processed in batches of 12 samples. The immunoSEQ hsTCRB v3.0 assay was used at survey level resolution to sequence the TRB variable region. The targeted TRB sequencing depth was about 40,000-50,000 T-cell genomes per sample. TRB libraries were pooled and sequenced on an Illumina MiSeq using a v3 150-cycle kit. For the original study's pipeline: Repertoire analysis was performed in R inside a reproducible Nextflow workflow that covered QC, data transformation and analysis. LymphoSeq2, an R package for exploring AIRR-Seq data, was used to implement custom analyses. A handful of samples that produced fewer than 5000 total TRB sequences were removed, so some 180 HIV repertoires were analyzed. Among the approximately 180 retained HIV repertoires, 55 to 65 were collected before ART initiation and fewer than 150 were collected after ART initiation. Each repertoire was downsampled to 5000 TRB nucleotide sequences, and summary statistics were averaged across 100 downsampling iterations. TRB sequences were retained for analysis only if CDR3 regions of at least seven amino acids were present. A Shannon entropy-derived clonality score and the Gini coefficient were used to measure diversity. In the repertoire networks, any two of the top 5000 CDR3 amino acid sequences were linked whenever the two sequences differed by an edit distance of one. Antigen specificity groups and MHC restriction were predicted for TRB CDR3 amino acid sequences with GLIPH2. To flag known associations with CMV, EBV, HIV or tissue antigens, CDR3 amino acid sequences were compared against VDJdb and McPAS-TCR. Pre-ART, post-ART and control groups were compared with Wilcoxon signed-rank tests and Holm-Bonferroni correction. TCRdb mirrors the immuneACCESS table, restricted to in-frame sequences. Some clones are absent from its copies; in checked studies, under half trace to an unresolved V gene, and the reason for the others is unknown. V, J and clone size are taken as reported in that table, and D and trimming were inferred from the DNA itself. The sample contains 16,000 or so clones, under 80% of them found a single time. 15% of the sample comes from the top ten.

About this clone: Its antigen is currently not known. There are no base qualities to consult, and no much larger clone falls within one base.

Here the chain combines TRBV28 and TRBJ2-5; 8 bases in between match TRBD1. The sequencing here drew on unsorted PBMCs, taken roughly 2.1 years before starting antiretroviral therapy. The TCR was taken from a man aged 30 to 45 with HIV. The nucleotides read TGTGCCAGCAGGGACAGGGTTGTCCAAGAGACCCAGTACTTC. This gives the protein CASRDRVVQETQYF.